This T cell receptor beta chain was observed in a study of blood T cell repertoires in COVID-19. Study as a whole: Acute and convalescent COVID-19 samples came from the United States, Italy and Spain. T cells, B-cell-depleted T cells, or PBMCs supplied cDNA or gDNA.

Source study methods: Amplification from reference gene primers served as the basis for estimated nucleated cell counts. Profiled with immunoSEQ multiplex PCR; TCRdb holds only in-frame clones, not every one. V and J calls and clone size are given by that table; D and trimming were obtained from the DNA. The sample has roughly 100,000 clones, about 91% seen once; the top ten hold around 6%. The TCR sequence derives from a human donor in a cohort sampled during active COVID-19. Input material: peripheral blood.

CDR3 sequence reads: CASSLGAGGTYNEQFF. The CDR3 coding sequence is TGTGCCAGCAGCTTGGGGGCCGGGGGAACCTACAATGAGCAGTTCTTC. The gene calls are TRBV5-6 and TRBJ2-1, with a possible D match to TRBD2 (6 bases). Germline V gives CDR1 SGHDT, CDR2 YYEEEE. CDR3 length equals 16 residues. The ends were cut back, 0 bases at V and 2 bases at J, with 12 bases in the middle.